The 14 T cell receptor beta chains below were found in one sample sequenced in a study of blood T cell repertoires in COVID-19. Libraries were prepared by immunoSEQ multiplex PCR; TCRdb keeps only in-frame clonotypes and omits some of them. Of more than 55,000 clones listed, 60% to 80% are singletons. Sequences were obtained from peripheral blood. The source of these receptors is a man older than 75 with active or convalescent COVID-19.

The chain employs TRBV5-1 and TRBJ1-6; 10 bases match TRBD1. Trimming removed 5 bases from V and 4 bases from J; junction bases left unmatched: 9. The CDR3 is made up of 17 amino acids. CDR1 is SGHRS, CDR2 YFSETQ, per germline. Here the CDR3 DNA reads TGCGCCAGCAGTACCGGGACAGGGGACTTTTATAATTCACCCCTCCACTTT. Translation gives CASSTGTGDFYNSPLHF. The whole variable domain, filled in from reference TRBV5-1 and TRBJ1-6, reads KAGVTQTPRYLIKTRGQQVTLSCSPISGHRSVSWYQQTPGQGLQFLFEYFSETQRNKGNFPGRFSGRQFSNSRSEMNVSTLELGDSALYLCASSTGTGDFYNSPLHFGNGTRLTVT.

As DNA, the CDR3 is TGTGCCAGCAGCCAAGAACCTAGCGGGAGGGCCTGGGGGAATGAGCAGTTCTTC. The encoded protein is CASSQEPSGRAWGNEQFF. The chain carries TRBV4-2 and TRBJ2-1; 12 bases are shared with TRBD2. This CDR3 has 18 amino acids. CDR1 and CDR2 (germline): LGHNA, YNFKEQ. With V trimmed by 0 bases and J by 7 bases, 10 bases remained unmatched.

The chain is built from TRBV19 and TRBJ2-1; 8 nucleotides line up with TRBD2. The germline CDR1 and CDR2 sequences are LNHDA and SQIVND (reference sequence). The junction had 11 bases not matched to a gene; V was cut back by 9 bases and J by 13 bases. CDR3 length: 12 amino acids. CDR3 coding DNA: TGTGCCAGACGGGGGGGTCAGGGTTATCAGTTCTTC. It is translated as CARRGGQGYQFF.

In DNA, the CDR3 is TGTGCCAGCACCGAGAGCACTGAAGCTTTCTTT. Translated: CASTESTEAFF. This rearrangement joins TRBV2 to TRBJ1-1; no firm D call. Germline values: CDR1 SNHLY, CDR2 FYNNEI. CDR3 length: 11 amino acids. The V end was cut by 7 bases, the J end by 4 bases, with 7 bases between.

The chain joins TRBV6-5 to TRBJ2-1, with TRBD2 matching 8 bases. The V and J ends lost 10 bases and 3 bases, in that order; junction bases with no gene match: 2. The germline CDR1 and CDR2 sequences are MNHEY and SVGAGI. The CDR3 extends over 12 amino acids. CDR3 sequence: CATGTSYNEQFF. CDR3 bases: TGTGCCACGGGGACTAGCTACAATGAGCAGTTCTTC.

V and J are TRBV5-5 and TRBJ2-5; 8 bases are a match to TRBD1. This CDR3 is 15 amino acids long. Unmatched junction bases numbered 10, after V lost 2 bases and J lost 7 bases. Germline V gene lookup returns CDR1 SGHKS and CDR2 YYEKEE (reference sequence). CDR3 DNA sequence: TGTGCCAGCAGCTTTTCAGGGGGCCCTCGGGGGACCCAGTACTTC. This gives the protein CASSFSGGPRGTQYF.

This clone was recorded only once. The chain links TRBV4-3 to TRBJ2-7, with D unresolved. Germline V lookup: CDR1 LGHNA, CDR2 YSLEER. Trimming left V 1 base short and J 2 bases short, with 9 bases between. This CDR3 is built from 14 residues. The CDR3 loop reads CASSQAAFTYEQYF. The CDR3, as DNA: TGCGCCAGCAGCCAAGCAGCGTTCACCTACGAGCAGTACTTC.

The chain employs TRBV27 and TRBJ1-1; tentatively, D is TRBD1 (5 bases). CDR1 and CDR2 (germline): MNHEY, SMNVEV (reference sequence). The CDR3 consists of 14 residues. V lost 6 bases to trimming and J lost 3 bases, with 14 bases between them. The CDR3 DNA reads TGTGCCAGCAGGCCGGGGGGACTCTACACTGAAGCTTTCTTT. Its translation is CASRPGGLYTEAFF.

The sample holds a few counts of this clone. The chain couples TRBV18 to TRBJ1-2, with a weak D call TRBD1 (6 bases). CDR1 and CDR2 (germline): KGHSH, LQKENI. The CDR3 sequence is 13 residues long. Trimming removed 3 bases from V and 5 bases from J, with 10 bases in between. CDR3 DNA sequence: TGTGCCAGCTCACCTCGGACAGAATATGGCTACACCTTC. As protein: CASSPRTEYGYTF.

The chain links TRBV11-2 to TRBJ1-4; 7 bases are shared with TRBD1. The CDR3 consists of 15 residues. Germline V CDR1 and CDR2: SGHAT, FQNNGV. V shed 0 bases, J shed 8 bases, and the junction held 6 bases outside the gene matches. The CDR3: CASSLEAGGDEKLFF. The CDR3 bases are TGTGCCAGCAGCTTAGAGGCAGGGGGAGACGAAAAACTGTTTTTT. The full variable domain, completed using reference TRBV11-2 and TRBJ1-4, is EAGVAQSPRYKIIEKRQSVAFWCNPISGHATLYWYQQILGQGPKLLIQFQNNGVVDDSQLPKDRFSAERLKGVDSTLKIQPAKLEDSAVYLCASSLEAGGDEKLFFGSGTQLSVL.

This clone was seen only once. The chain has TRBV5-1 and TRBJ1-4; D is ambiguous. The length of the CDR3 is 12 residues. CDR1 is SGHRS and CDR2 is YFSETQ in the germline V gene. Trimming took off 2 bases at V and 4 bases at J, with 3 bases between the two ends. This chain's CDR3 is CASSFNNEKLFF. Here the CDR3 DNA reads TGCGCCAGCAGCTTCAATAATGAAAAACTGTTTTTT. Variable domain in full (rest from reference TRBV5-1 and TRBJ1-4): KAGVTQTPRYLIKTRGQQVTLSCSPISGHRSVSWYQQTPGQGLQFLFEYFSETQRNKGNFPGRFSGRQFSNSRSEMNVSTLELGDSALYLCASSFNNEKLFFGSGTQLSVL.

The chain couples TRBV30 to TRBJ2-5, with TRBD1 matching over 9 bases. The trim removed 0 bases at V and 2 bases at J, leaving 13 bases unmatched. The germline CDR1 and CDR2 sequences are GTSNPN and SVGIG (reference sequence). There are 18 residues in the CDR3. As DNA, the CDR3 is TGTGCCTGGAGTGTATTCTCCATTTCGGGACAGGGACAAGAGACCCAGTACTTC. This encodes CAWSVFSISGQGQETQYF. The full variable domain, with the rest looked up from reference TRBV30 and TRBJ2-5, is SQTIHQWPATLVQPVGSPLSLECTVEGTSNPNLYWYRQAAGRGLQLLFYSVGIGQISSEVPQNLSASRPQDRQFILSSKKLLLSDSGFYLCAWSVFSISGQGQETQYFGPGTRLLVL.

This clone was seen just once. The chain carries TRBV3-1 (or the pseudogene TRBV3-2) and TRBJ1-4; D is ambiguous. With 3 bases removed from V and 3 bases from J, the gap between germline ends came to 8 bases. Germline CDR1 is LGHDT and CDR2 is YNNKEL (reference sequence). CDR3 length: 14 amino acids. The CDR3 coding sequence is TGTGCCAGCAGCCACATGGCCTCTAATGAAAAACTGTTTTTT. Its protein product is CASSHMASNEKLFF.

The CDR3 DNA follows: TGTGCCAGCAGTGAACATACAGATACGCAGTATTTT. Its protein is CASSEHTDTQYF. The chain uses TRBV6-1 and TRBJ2-3; no firm D call. CDR3 size: 12 residues. V was trimmed by 2 bases and J by 3 bases, leaving 3 bases between them. Germline assignment: CDR1 MNHNS and CDR2 SASEGT.